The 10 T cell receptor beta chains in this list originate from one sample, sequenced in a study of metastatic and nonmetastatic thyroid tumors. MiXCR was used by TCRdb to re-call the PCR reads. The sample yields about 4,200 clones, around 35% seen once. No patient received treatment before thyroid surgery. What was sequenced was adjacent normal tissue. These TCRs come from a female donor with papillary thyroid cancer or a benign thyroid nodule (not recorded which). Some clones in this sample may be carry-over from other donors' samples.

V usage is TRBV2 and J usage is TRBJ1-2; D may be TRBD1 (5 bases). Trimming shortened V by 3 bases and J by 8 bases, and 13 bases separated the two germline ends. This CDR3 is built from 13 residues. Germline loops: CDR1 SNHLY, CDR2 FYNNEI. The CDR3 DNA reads TGTGCCAGCAGTGAGGGGGGTAAAACGGGCTACACCTTC. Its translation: CASSEGGKTGYTF.

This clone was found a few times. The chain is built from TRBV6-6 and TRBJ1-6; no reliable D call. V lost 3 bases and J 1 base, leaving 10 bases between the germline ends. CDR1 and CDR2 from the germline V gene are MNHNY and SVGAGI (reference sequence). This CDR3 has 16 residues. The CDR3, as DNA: TGTGCCAGCAGTTATAAATACGGGTCCTATAATTCACCCCTCCACTTT. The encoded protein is CASSYKYGSYNSPLHF.

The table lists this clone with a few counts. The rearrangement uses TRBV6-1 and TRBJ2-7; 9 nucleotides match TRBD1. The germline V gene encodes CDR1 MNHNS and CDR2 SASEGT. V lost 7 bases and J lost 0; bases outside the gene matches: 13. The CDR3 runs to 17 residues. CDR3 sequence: CASTSTPGQGNSYEQYF. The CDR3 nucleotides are TGTGCCAGCACCTCTACACCGGGACAGGGAAACTCCTACGAGCAGTACTTC.

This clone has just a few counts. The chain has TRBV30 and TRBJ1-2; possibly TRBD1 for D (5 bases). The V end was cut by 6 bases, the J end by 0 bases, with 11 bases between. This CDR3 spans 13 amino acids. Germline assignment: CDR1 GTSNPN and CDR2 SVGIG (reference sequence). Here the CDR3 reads CACRGIANYGYTF. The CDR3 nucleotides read TGTGCCTGCCGGGGGATAGCTAACTATGGCTACACCTTC.

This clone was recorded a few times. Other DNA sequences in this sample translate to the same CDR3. The CDR3 reads CASTEINQETQYF. CDR3 sequence (DNA): TGTGCCAGCACGGAAATCAACCAAGAGACCCAGTACTTC. This chain uses TRBV2 with TRBJ2-5; D is unresolved. V lost 7 bases to trimming and J lost 0 bases, with 9 bases between them. The CDR3 has 13 residues. Looked up from germline, CDR1 is SNHLY and CDR2 is FYNNEI.

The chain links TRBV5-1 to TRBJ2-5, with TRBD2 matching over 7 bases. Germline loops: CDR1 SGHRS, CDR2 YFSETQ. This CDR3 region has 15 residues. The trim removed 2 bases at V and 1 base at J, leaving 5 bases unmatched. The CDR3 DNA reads TGCGCCAGCAGCTTTAGCCTAGCGGCCCAAGAGACCCAGTACTTC. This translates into CASSFSLAAQETQYF.

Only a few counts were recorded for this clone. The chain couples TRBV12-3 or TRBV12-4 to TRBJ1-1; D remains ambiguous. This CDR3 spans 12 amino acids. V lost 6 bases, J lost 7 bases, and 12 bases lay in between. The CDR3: CASSPATFEAFF. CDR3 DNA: TGTGCCAGCAGCCCCGCAACGTTTGAAGCTTTCTTT.

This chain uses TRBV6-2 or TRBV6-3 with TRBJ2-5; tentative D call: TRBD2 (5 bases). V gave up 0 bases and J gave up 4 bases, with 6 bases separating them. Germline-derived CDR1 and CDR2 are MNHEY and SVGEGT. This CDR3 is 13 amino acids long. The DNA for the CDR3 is TGTGCCAGCAGTTACTCGGCGGGAGAGACCCAGTACTTC. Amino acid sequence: CASSYSAGETQYF.

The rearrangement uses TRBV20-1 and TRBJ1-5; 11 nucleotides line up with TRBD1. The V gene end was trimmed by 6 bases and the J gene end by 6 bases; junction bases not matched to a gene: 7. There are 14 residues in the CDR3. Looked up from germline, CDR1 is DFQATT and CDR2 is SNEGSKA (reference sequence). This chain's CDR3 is CSARTGGTVQPQHF. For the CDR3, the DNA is TGCAGTGCCAGGACAGGGGGCACGGTTCAGCCCCAGCATTTT.

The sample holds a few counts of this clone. This CDR3 reads CASSYGGTYNEQFF. As DNA, the CDR3 is TGTGCCAGCAGTTATGGTGGGACCTACAATGAGCAGTTCTTC. J is TRBJ2-1 and V is TRBV6-5; no clear D gene. Germline CDR1 and CDR2: MNHEY and SVGAGI. With 3 bases removed from V and 2 bases from J, the gap between germline ends came to 8 bases. This CDR3 contains 14 residues.